Here is one TCR beta chain with its context. Trimming at V came to 7 bases and at J to 5 bases, leaving 10 bases not matched to a gene. Germline V lookup: CDR1 SGHTA, CDR2 FQGNSA. The CDR3 consists of 15 residues. This record belongs to a study of T cell changes during pregnancy in multiple sclerosis. Some clones are missing from TCRdb's copy, which holds only in-frame ones; the method was immunoSEQ multiplex PCR. This sample yields more than 55,000 clones, of which roughly nine tenths are seen a single time; 1% to 1.5% belongs to the top ten. The sample consisted of peripheral blood, taken after pregnancy. The chain links TRBV7-2 to TRBJ2-5, with TRBD2 matching 10 bases. This receptor was identified in a female donor in good health, enrolled as a control in a pregnancy study. The DNA for the CDR3 is TGTGCCAGCAACCCCAGCGGGGGGGCCGGTGAGACCCAGTACTTC. Encoded protein: CASNPSGGAGETQYF.